The 3 T cell receptor beta chains below come from one sample, sequenced in a study of cytomegalovirus exposure and HLA in healthy donors. 13 Jbeta primers and 60 Vbeta primers were used for the PCR. Method: immunoSEQ multiplex PCR; TCRdb's copy keeps in-frame clones and lacks some. There are roughly 130,000 clones in the sample; 75% to 90% occur only once, and around 2% lies in the top ten. Sequencing used PBMCs. These receptors originate from a man aged 25-45 years in good health and CMV-seronegative.

The genes are TRBV6-1 and TRBJ2-1; 7 bases fit TRBD2. Germline lookup yields CDR1 MNHNS and CDR2 SASEGT. This CDR3 contains 14 residues. The V gene end was trimmed by 1 base and the J gene end by 8 bases; junction bases not matched to a gene: 5. The CDR3: CASSEGGGSDEQFF. CDR3 nucleotide sequence: TGTGCCAGCAGTGAAGGGGGAGGGTCCGATGAGCAGTTCTTC.

Details on this clone: The junction and the germline gene differ at one end; a read error may be behind it. The rearrangement joins TRBV2 to TRBJ2-6; the D gene is possibly TRBD1 (6 bases). The germline V gene encodes CDR1 SNHLY and CDR2 FYNNEI. The CDR3 spans 15 residues. The DNA for the CDR3 is TGTGCCAGCAACCCGGACAGCTCTGGGGCCAACGGCCTGACTTTC. Its translation is CASNPDSSGANGLTF.

The chain recombines TRBV9 with TRBJ2-5; no definite D call. The V gene's germline CDR1 is SGDLS and CDR2 YYNGEE. The V end lost 0 bases, the J end lost 5 bases, and 2 bases lay between the germline ends. The CDR3 is 11 residues long. The CDR3 DNA is TGTGCCAGCAGCGTAGCTGAGACCCAGTACTTC. The encoded protein is CASSVAETQYF.